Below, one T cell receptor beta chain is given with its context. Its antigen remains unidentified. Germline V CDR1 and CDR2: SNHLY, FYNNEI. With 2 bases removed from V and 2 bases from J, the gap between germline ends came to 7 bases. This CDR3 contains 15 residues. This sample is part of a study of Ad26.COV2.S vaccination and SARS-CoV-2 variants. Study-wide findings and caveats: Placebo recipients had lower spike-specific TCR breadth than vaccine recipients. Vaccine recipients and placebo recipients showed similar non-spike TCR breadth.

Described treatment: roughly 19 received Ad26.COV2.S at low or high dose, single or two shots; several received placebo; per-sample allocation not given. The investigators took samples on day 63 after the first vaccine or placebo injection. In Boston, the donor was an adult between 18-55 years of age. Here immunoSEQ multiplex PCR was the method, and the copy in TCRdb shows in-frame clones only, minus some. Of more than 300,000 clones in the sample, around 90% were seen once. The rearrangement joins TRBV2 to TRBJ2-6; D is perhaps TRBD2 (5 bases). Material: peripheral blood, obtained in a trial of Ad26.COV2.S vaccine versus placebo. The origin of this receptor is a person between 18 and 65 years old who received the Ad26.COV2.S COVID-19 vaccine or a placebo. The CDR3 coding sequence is TGTGCCAGCAGTGAAACCGGGGCTGGGGCCAACGTCCTGACTTTC. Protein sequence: CASSETGAGANVLTF.